This T cell receptor (beta chain) was obtained from a study of cytomegalovirus exposure and HLA in healthy donors. PCR amplification relied on 60 Vbeta primers (plus 13 Jbeta primers). Using immunoSEQ multiplex PCR, the repertoire was profiled, and TCRdb retains in-frame clones only, with some absent. The sample has about 140,000 clones; over 65% are singletons. CDR1 and CDR2 from the germline V gene are SGHDN and FVKESK. The CDR3 covers 15 residues. The trim removed 4 bases at V and 0 bases at J, leaving 2 bases unmatched. The chain couples TRBV14 to TRBJ2-7; TRBD2 matches at 11 bases. The sequenced sample consisted of PBMCs. The TCR originated in a female donor in good health and CMV-seronegative. The CDR3 loop reads CASSPLAGGSYEQYF. The CDR3 region has the DNA TGTGCCAGCAGCCCCCTAGCGGGGGGCTCCTACGAGCAGTACTTC.